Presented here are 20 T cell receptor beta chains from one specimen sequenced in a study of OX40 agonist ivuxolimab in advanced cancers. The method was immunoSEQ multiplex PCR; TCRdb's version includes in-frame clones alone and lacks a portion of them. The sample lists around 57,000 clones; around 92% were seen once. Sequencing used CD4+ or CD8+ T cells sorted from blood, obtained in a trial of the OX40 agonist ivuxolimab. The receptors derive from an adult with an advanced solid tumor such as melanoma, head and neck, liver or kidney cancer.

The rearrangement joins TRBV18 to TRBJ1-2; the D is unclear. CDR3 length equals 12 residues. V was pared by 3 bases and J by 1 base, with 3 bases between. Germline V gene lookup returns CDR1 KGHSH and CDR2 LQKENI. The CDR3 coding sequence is TGTGCCAGCTCACCTGATAACTATGGCTACACCTTC. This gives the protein CASSPDNYGYTF.

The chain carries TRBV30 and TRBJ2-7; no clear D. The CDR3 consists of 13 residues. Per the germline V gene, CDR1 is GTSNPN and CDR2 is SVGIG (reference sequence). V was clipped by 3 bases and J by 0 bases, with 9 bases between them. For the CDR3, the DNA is TGTGCCTGGAGGGCGAAGACCTCCTACGAGCAGTACTTC. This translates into CAWRAKTSYEQYF.

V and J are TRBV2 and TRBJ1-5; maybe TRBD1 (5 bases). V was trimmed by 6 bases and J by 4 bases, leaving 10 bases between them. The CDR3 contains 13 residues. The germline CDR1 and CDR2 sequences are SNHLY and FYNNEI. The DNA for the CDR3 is TGTGCCAGCAGCGGGACTTGGAATCAGCCCCAGCATTTT. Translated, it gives CASSGTWNQPQHF.

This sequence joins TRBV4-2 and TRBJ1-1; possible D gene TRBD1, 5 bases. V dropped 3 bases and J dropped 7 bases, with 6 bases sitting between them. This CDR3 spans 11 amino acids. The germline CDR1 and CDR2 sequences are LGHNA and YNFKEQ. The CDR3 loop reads CASSHGGEAFF. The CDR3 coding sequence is TGTGCCAGCAGCCACGGGGGTGAAGCTTTCTTT.

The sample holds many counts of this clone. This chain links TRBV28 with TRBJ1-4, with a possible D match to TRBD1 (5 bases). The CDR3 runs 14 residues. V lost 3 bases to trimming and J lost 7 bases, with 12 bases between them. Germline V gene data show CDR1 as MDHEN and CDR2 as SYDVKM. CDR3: CASSLGQGSEKLFF. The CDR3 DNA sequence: TGTGCCAGCAGTTTGGGGCAGGGAAGTGAAAAACTGTTTTTT. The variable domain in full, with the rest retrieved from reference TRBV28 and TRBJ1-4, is DVKVTQSSRYLVKRTGEKVFLECVQDMDHENMFWYRQDPGLGLRLIYFSYDVKMKEKGDIPEGYSVSREKKERFSLILESASTNQTSMYLCASSLGQGSEKLFFGSGTQLSVL.

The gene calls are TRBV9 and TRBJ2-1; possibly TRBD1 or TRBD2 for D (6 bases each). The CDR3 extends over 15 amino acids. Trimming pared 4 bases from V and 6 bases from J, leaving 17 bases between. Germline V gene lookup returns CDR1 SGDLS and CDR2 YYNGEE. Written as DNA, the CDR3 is TGTGCCAGCAGCCCCGGGTCGGGGGCTGGCAATGAGCAGTTCTTC. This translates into CASSPGSGAGNEQFF.

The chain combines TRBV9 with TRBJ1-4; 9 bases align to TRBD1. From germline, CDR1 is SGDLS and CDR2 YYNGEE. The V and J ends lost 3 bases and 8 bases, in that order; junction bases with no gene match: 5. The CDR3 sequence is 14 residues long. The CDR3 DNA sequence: TGTGCCAGCAGCGCAGGGACAGGGTGGGAAAAACTGTTTTTT. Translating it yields CASSAGTGWEKLFF.

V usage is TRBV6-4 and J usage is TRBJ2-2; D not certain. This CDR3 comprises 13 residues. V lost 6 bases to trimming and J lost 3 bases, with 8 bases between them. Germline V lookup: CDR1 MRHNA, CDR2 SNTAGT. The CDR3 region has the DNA TGTGCCAGCAGGTCAGGAGACACCGGGGAGCTGTTTTTT. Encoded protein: CASRSGDTGELFF.

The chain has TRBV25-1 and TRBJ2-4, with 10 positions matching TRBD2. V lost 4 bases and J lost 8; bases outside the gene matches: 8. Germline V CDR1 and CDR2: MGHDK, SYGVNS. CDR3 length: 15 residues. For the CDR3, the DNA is TGTGCCAGCAGTGGGGGAGCGGGAGGGCCCTACATTCAGTACTTC. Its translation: CASSGGAGGPYIQYF.

The CDR3 protein is CASNQGFGYTF. For the CDR3, the DNA is TGTGCCAGCAACCAGGGATTTGGCTACACCTTC. The rearrangement links TRBV28 to TRBJ1-2; maybe TRBD1 (5 bases). CDR1 is MDHEN and CDR2 is SYDVKM in the germline V gene. CDR3 length: 11 amino acids. Between the trimmed V and J ends, which lost 7 bases and 7 bases, there was a span of 10 bases.

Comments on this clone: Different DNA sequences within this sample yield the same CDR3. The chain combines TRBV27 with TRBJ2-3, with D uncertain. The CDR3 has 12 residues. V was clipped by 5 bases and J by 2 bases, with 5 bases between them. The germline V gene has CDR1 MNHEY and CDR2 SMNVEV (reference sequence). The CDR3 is CASSPSTDTQYF. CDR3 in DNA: TGTGCCAGCAGTCCCTCCACAGATACGCAGTATTTT.

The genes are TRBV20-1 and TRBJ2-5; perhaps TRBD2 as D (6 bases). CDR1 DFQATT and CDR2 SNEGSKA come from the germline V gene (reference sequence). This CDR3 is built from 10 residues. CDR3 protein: CSAERGDQYF. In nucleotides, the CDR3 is TGCAGCGCTGAACGCGGGGACCAGTACTTC.

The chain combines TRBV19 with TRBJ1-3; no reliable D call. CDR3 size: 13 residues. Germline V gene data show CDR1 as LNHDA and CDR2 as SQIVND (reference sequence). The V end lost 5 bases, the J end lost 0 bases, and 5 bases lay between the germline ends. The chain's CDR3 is CASSYNSGNTIYF. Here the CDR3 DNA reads TGTGCCAGTAGTTACAACTCTGGAAACACCATATATTTT.

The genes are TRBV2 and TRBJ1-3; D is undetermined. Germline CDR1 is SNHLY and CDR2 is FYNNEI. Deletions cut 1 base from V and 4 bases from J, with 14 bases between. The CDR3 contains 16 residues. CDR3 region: CASSEEMGGLGNTIYF. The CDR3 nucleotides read TGTGCCAGCAGTGAAGAAATGGGAGGATTGGGAAACACCATATATTTT.

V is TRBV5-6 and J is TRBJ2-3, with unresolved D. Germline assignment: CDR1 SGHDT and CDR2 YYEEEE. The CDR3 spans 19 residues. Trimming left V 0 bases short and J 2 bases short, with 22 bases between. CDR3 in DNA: TGTGCCAGCAGCTTGGGACAACAGAATAAAGATTTTTACACAGATACGCAGTATTTT. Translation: CASSLGQQNKDFYTDTQYF.

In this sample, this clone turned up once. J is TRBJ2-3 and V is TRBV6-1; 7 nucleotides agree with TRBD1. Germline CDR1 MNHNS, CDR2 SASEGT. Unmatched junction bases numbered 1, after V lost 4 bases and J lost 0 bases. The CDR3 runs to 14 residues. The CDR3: CASSATGSTDTQYF. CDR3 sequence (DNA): TGTGCCAGCAGTGCGACAGGGAGCACAGATACGCAGTATTTT.

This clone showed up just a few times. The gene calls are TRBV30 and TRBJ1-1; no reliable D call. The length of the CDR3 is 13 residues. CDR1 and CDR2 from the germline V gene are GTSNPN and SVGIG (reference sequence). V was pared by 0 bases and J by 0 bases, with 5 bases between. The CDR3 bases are TGTGCCTGGAGTGTACGACTGAACACTGAAGCTTTCTTT. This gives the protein CAWSVRLNTEAFF. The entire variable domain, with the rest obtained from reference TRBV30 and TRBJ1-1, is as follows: SQTIHQWPATLVQPVGSPLSLECTVEGTSNPNLYWYRQAAGRGLQLLFYSVGIGQISSEVPQNLSASRPQDRQFILSSKKLLLSDSGFYLCAWSVRLNTEAFFGQGTRLTVV.

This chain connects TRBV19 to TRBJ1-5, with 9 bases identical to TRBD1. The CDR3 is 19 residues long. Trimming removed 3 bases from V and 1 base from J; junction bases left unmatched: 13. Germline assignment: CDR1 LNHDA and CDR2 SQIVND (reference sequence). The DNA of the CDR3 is TGTGCCAGTAGTATCCGGAGACAGGGGGGGTTTGGGAGCAATCAGCCCCAGCATTTT. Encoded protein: CASSIRRQGGFGSNQPQHF. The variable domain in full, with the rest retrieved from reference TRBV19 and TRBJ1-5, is DGGITQSPKYLFRKEGQNVTLSCEQNLNHDAMYWYRQDPGQGLRLIYYSQIVNDFQKGDIAEGYSVSREKKESFPLTVTSAQKNPTAFYLCASSIRRQGGFGSNQPQHFGDGTRLSIL.

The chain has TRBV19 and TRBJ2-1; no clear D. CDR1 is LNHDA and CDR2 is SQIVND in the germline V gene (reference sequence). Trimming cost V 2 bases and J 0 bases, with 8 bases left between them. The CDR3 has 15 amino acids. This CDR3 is CASSILKSSYNEQFF. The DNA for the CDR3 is TGTGCCAGTAGTATATTAAAAAGCTCCTACAATGAGCAGTTCTTC.

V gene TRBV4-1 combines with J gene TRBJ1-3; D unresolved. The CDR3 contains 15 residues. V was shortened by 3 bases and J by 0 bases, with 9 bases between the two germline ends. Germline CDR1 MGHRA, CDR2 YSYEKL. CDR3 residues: CASSHEGYSGNTIYF. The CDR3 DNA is TGCGCCAGCAGCCATGAGGGATACTCTGGAAACACCATATATTTT.